These T cell receptor beta chains were read from a single sample in a study of patients and donors after allogeneic stem cell transplantation. TCRdb recomputed calls from the RT-PCR reads with MiXCR, one row per CDR3 protein. Of roughly 200,000 distinct CDR3 sequences listed, 35% to 45% are singletons. The specimen sequenced was blood, either unsorted or a sorted T cell fraction (not recorded which). The receptors originated from a human donor who was either an allogeneic HSCT recipient or a stem cell or donor lymphocyte infusion donor (not recorded which). It is not recorded whose cells these are; they may come from a transplant donor. The CDR3 runs from the conserved cysteine through the conserved F or W. Each record gives: CDR3 protein, CDR3 DNA, D gene, V gene, clone size, J gene. The D gene is left open where the match is weak. Expanded clones get a size class; other rows say once, few or many, or leave the size out.

CASSLGHWNTEAFF,TGCGCCAGCAGCTTGGGGCATTGGAACACTGAAGCTTTCTTT,-,TRBV5-1,-,TRBJ1-1
CASSSWTGISSEAFF,TGTGCCAGCAGCTCTTGGACAGGGATAAGCTCTGAAGCTTTCTTT,TRBD1,TRBV7-8,-,TRBJ1-1
CASSFQIANYGYTF,TGTGCCAGCAGTTTTCAGATAGCTAACTATGGCTACACCTTC,-,TRBV12-3/TRBV12-4,few,TRBJ1-2
CASSTGQNFYGYTF,TGTGCCAGCAGTACGGGACAAAATTTCTATGGCTACACCTTC,-,TRBV5-6,-,TRBJ1-2
CASKWGANSPLHF,TGTGCCAGCAAATGGGGGGCTAATTCACCCCTCCACTTT,-,TRBV2,-,TRBJ1-6
CASSARGLPQHF,TGTGCCAGCAGCGCACGGGGCTTGCCCCAGCATTTT,-,TRBV12-3/TRBV12-4,-,TRBJ1-5
CASSWQGTSNQPQHF,TGTGCCAGCAGTTGGCAGGGGACCAGCAATCAGCCCCAGCATTTT,-,TRBV27,few,TRBJ1-5
CASSPGTGASEAFF,TGCGCCAGCAGCCCGGGGACAGGGGCCTCTGAAGCTTTCTTT,TRBD1,TRBV5-1,few,TRBJ1-1
CASSLLGVGTEAFF,TGCGCCAGCAGCTTGTTGGGTGTGGGGACTGAAGCTTTCTTT,-,TRBV5-1,few,TRBJ1-1
CRTGLAGNEQFF,TGCAGGACGGGACTAGCGGGGAATGAGCAGTTCTTC,TRBD2,TRBV20-1,-,TRBJ2-1
CASSYPRGAPIAYNEQFF,TGTGCCAGCAGCTACCCACGTGGGGCGCCTATAGCCTACAATGAGCAGTTCTTC,-,TRBV7-2,-,TRBJ2-1
CSVEGQGAVNTEAFF,TGCAGCGTTGAAGGACAGGGGGCCGTGAACACTGAAGCTTTCTTT,TRBD1,TRBV29-1,-,TRBJ1-1
CASSLGVHNTEAFF,TGTGCCAGCAGCTTAGGGGTACATAACACTGAAGCTTTCTTT,-,TRBV7-2,-,TRBJ1-1
CASKQANYGYTF,TGTGCCAGCAAACAGGCTAACTATGGCTACACCTTC,-,TRBV2,-,TRBJ1-2
CASSLAASNYGYTF,TGTGCCAGCAGTTTGGCAGCCAGTAACTATGGCTACACCTTC,-,TRBV6-6,-,TRBJ1-2